This is a list of T cell receptor beta chains from one sample in a study of T-cell reconstitution after alpha-beta-depleted transplantation in children. TCRdb reanalysed the PCR reads using MiXCR and keeps one entry per CDR3 protein. The data contain about 300,000 distinct CDR3 sequences, over 7.5% of them singletons. The sequencing used peripheral blood, collected 360 days after TCRalphabeta/CD19-depleted stem cell transplant. These receptors all stem from a female patient younger than 10 who had a stem cell transplant for Fanconi anemia, so the T cells may come from the graft donor. The CDR3 runs from the conserved cysteine through the conserved F or W. The order of the fields is D gene, V gene, clone size, J gene, CDR3 DNA, CDR3 protein. The D gene is left open where the match is weak. Part of the rows lack a size; the others show once, few, many or a class for expanded clones.

TRBD1,TRBV7-8,few,TRBJ1-2,TGTGCCAGCAGAGTGACCGGGACAGGCAACTATGGCTACACCTTC,CASRVTGTGNYGYTF
NA,TRBV12-3/TRBV12-4,few,TRBJ1-2,TGTGCCAGCAGTTTAGACGTCGGGTCTAACTATGGCTACACCTTC,CASSLDVGSNYGYTF
NA,TRBV5-6,NA,TRBJ1-6,TGTGCCAGCAGCTTTTTGGGGGCCGGCTCACCCCTCCACTTT,CASSFLGAGSPLHF
NA,TRBV15,many,TRBJ1-1,TGTGCCACCAGCATAGCGCGGGAGTGGCGGGTCACTGAAGCTTTCTTT,CATSIAREWRVTEAFF
TRBD1,TRBV6-1,NA,TRBJ1-1,TGTGCCAGCAGGGCCCTGGGACAGGGAACTCTAGTGACTGAAGCTTTCTTT,CASRALGQGTLVTEAFF
NA,TRBV19,many,TRBJ2-6,TGTGCCAGTAGATTGGACGGAACTGGGGCCAACGTCCTGACTTTC,CASRLDGTGANVLTF
TRBD2,TRBV28,many,TRBJ2-7,TGTGCCAGCATCTCTAGCGGGAGTCTATTACGGAGCTCCTACGAGCAGTACTTC,CASISSGSLLRSSYEQYF
TRBD1,TRBV7-9,many,TRBJ2-2,TGTGCCAGCAGCTTTTCCAGGACAGGGAGCACCGGGGAGCTGTTTTTT,CASSFSRTGSTGELFF
NA,TRBV15,NA,TRBJ1-5,TGTGCCACCAGCATAGGACTGTTCAATCAGCCCCAGCATTTT,CATSIGLFNQPQHF
TRBD2,TRBV28,many,TRBJ2-3,TGTGCCAGCAGTTTTAGCGGGAGAATAGATACGCAGTATTTT,CASSFSGRIDTQYF
TRBD2,TRBV3-1,few,TRBJ2-7,TGTGCCAGCAGCATTAGCGGGGGATCCTACTACGAGCAGTACTTC,CASSISGGSYYEQYF
NA,TRBV19,few,TRBJ1-1,TGTGCCAGTAGTGATACAGGGAACACTGAAGCTTTCTTT,CASSDTGNTEAFF
NA,TRBV6-2/TRBV6-3,few,TRBJ2-7,TGTGCCAGCAGTTACTCGAAGCCTCACGTGGCCTTACTTCTCTACGAGCAGTACTTC,CASSYSKPHVALLLYEQYF
TRBD1,TRBV9,many,TRBJ2-5,TGTGCCAGCAGCGGGGGACAGCAAGAGACCCAGTACTTC,CASSGGQQETQYF
TRBD1,TRBV11-2,many,TRBJ2-1,TGTGCCAGCAGCATGAGGACAGGGAATGTTCCGAACTTCGAGCAGTTCTTC,CASSMRTGNVPNFEQFF
NA,TRBV25-1,many,TRBJ1-6,TGTGCCAGCAGTGACGTCAGGATAGGATCACCCCTCCACTTT,CASSDVRIGSPLHF
TRBD1,TRBV12-3/TRBV12-4,many,TRBJ1-5,TGTGCCAGCAGTTGGACAGGGGGGAGCAATCAGCCCCAGCATTTT,CASSWTGGSNQPQHF
TRBD1,TRBV27,many,TRBJ2-1,TGTGCCAGCAGTTTCCGGGACAGCTCCTACAATGAGCAGTTCTTC,CASSFRDSSYNEQFF
NA,TRBV20-1,NA,TRBJ2-1,TGCAGTGCTAGACTAGCGATTGAGCAGTTCTTC,CSARLAIEQFF
TRBD1,TRBV7-9,many,TRBJ1-2,TGTGCCAGCGGACAGGGGGCCTACTATGGCTACACCTTC,CASGQGAYYGYTF
NA,TRBV12-3/TRBV12-4,NA,TRBJ2-5,TGTTCCAGCAGTAGAAAAGAGACCCAGTACTTC,CSSSRKETQYF
NA,TRBV7-9,few,TRBJ1-1,TGTGCCAGCAGTACGGCCATCCCTGAAGCTTTCTTT,CASSTAIPEAFF
NA,TRBV28,many,TRBJ2-7,TGTGCCAGCAGCTATCCGGGACTCGCCTACGAGCAGTACTTC,CASSYPGLAYEQYF
TRBD1,TRBV6-2/TRBV6-3,few,TRBJ2-4,TGTGCCAGCACTCCATTCGACAGGGCGTTGACCAAAAACATTCAGTACTTC,CASTPFDRALTKNIQYF
TRBD2,TRBV9,many,TRBJ2-3,TGTGCCAGCAGCGTACCCGTCGGTAGCGGGGGGCCAGATACGCAGTATTTT,CASSVPVGSGGPDTQYF
NA,TRBV30,NA,TRBJ2-1,TGTGCCTGGAGTCGACAGGTTTACAATGAGCAGTTCTTC,CAWSRQVYNEQFF
TRBD1,TRBV28,many,TRBJ1-1,TGTGCCAGCAGACGCGGGGACAGGGGGCGAACTGAAGCTTTCTTT,CASRRGDRGRTEAFF
TRBD1,TRBV20-1,many,TRBJ2-2,TGCAGTGCTACGGGACAGAAAAACACCGGGGAGCTGTTTTTT,CSATGQKNTGELFF
NA,TRBV19,few,TRBJ2-2,TGTGCCACCTCCCCGCTCAGAAAAAGCGGAATTGGGGAGCTGTTTTTT,CATSPLRKSGIGELFF
NA,TRBV5-1,NA,TRBJ2-5,TGCGCCAGCAGCTTAGGCCAGTCTAACGGGTATAGGGAGACCCAGTACTTC,CASSLGQSNGYRETQYF
NA,TRBV20-1,many,TRBJ1-4,TGCAGTGGGGGATACGAAAAACTGTTTTTT,CSGGYEKLFF
TRBD2,TRBV7-2,many,TRBJ2-1,TGTGCCAGCAGTACAATAGCGGGGGGGCGACCAAACAATGAGCAGTTCTTC,CASSTIAGGRPNNEQFF
NA,TRBV12-3/TRBV12-4,many,TRBJ2-6,TGTGCCAGCAGCCGACCTGGACAGACCGGGGCCAACGTCCTGACTTTC,CASSRPGQTGANVLTF
TRBD2,TRBV20-1,many,TRBJ2-7,TGCAGTGCTTCGACTAGCGGGTTCACCTACGAGCAGTACTTC,CSASTSGFTYEQYF
TRBD1,TRBV4-2,many,TRBJ1-5,TGTGCCAGCAGCCAAGATACGACAGGGGTTGGGCAGCCCCAGCATTTT,CASSQDTTGVGQPQHF
NA,TRBV7-9,many,TRBJ1-5,TGTGCCAGCAGCCTTTCGACAGATCAGCCCCAGCATTTT,CASSLSTDQPQHF
NA,TRBV2,few,TRBJ2-2,TGTGCCAGCAGTGAGGGTGGGGGATACACCGGGGAGCTGTTTTTT,CASSEGGGYTGELFF
NA,TRBV29-1,many,TRBJ2-3,TGCAGCGTCGGGGGTGGAGGCACAGATACGCAGTATTTT,CSVGGGGTDTQYF
TRBD1,TRBV6-5,few,TRBJ2-7,TGTGCCAGCAGTTCCCGGGACAGGGTACCGACCTACGAGCAGTACTTC,CASSSRDRVPTYEQYF
NA,TRBV6-5,many,TRBJ2-2,TGTGCCAGCAGTTACTTAGGGGGCACCGGGGAGCTGTTTTTT,CASSYLGGTGELFF
TRBD2,TRBV3-1,many,TRBJ2-1,TGTGCCAGCAGCCCACTAGCGGGGAATAATGAGCAGTTCTTC,CASSPLAGNNEQFF
TRBD1,TRBV27,NA,TRBJ1-2,TGTGCCAGCAGTTTACGGACAGGCCGGTCCTATGGCTACACCTTC,CASSLRTGRSYGYTF
TRBD1,TRBV20-1,many,TRBJ1-2,TGCAGTGCTTACAGGGGGCGTAACTATGGCTACACCTTC,CSAYRGRNYGYTF
NA,TRBV6-1,NA,TRBJ2-4,TGTGCCAGCAAGCAGAACATTCAGTACTTC,CASKQNIQYF
TRBD2,TRBV5-1,many,TRBJ2-3,TGCGCCAGCAGCACGATCCTAGCGGGAGGGCCAGCAGATACGCAGTATTTT,CASSTILAGGPADTQYF
TRBD2,TRBV5-1,many,TRBJ2-1,TGCGCCAGCAGCTTGGCGCTAGCGGGAGTCGATGAGCAGTTCTTC,CASSLALAGVDEQFF
NA,TRBV19,few,TRBJ2-3,TGTGCCAGTAGTAGGGGAGCGGGTTATACGCAGTATTTT,CASSRGAGYTQYF
TRBD2,TRBV20-1,few,TRBJ2-7,TGCAGTGCTAAGGGTTTCGGGCCTAGCGGCTACGAGCAGTACTTC,CSAKGFGPSGYEQYF
NA,TRBV5-1,many,TRBJ2-4,TGCGCCAGCAGCTTGGAAGAGGGAACCCATACAAACATTCAGTACTTC,CASSLEEGTHTNIQYF
NA,TRBV5-5,many,TRBJ1-4,TGTGCCAGCAGCACCCGGGCCTGGGATGAAAAACTGTTTTTT,CASSTRAWDEKLFF
NA,TRBV5-1,NA,TRBJ2-3,TGCGCCAGCAGCAGACAGGACTACTTCACAGATACGCAGTATTTT,CASSRQDYFTDTQYF
TRBD2,TRBV20-1,many,TRBJ2-5,TGCAGTGCTAGCCCCGGGGGGCAAGAGACCCAGTACTTC,CSASPGGQETQYF
TRBD1,TRBV20-1,many,TRBJ2-7,TGCAGTGCTCCACTTTCCGGGACAGGGTCCTACGAGCAGTACTTC,CSAPLSGTGSYEQYF
NA,TRBV18,few,TRBJ2-6,TGTGCCAGCTCAACCTTACAGGTGACTGGGGCCAACGTCCTGACTTTC,CASSTLQVTGANVLTF
NA,TRBV12-3/TRBV12-4,many,TRBJ2-5,TGTGCCAGCAGTTTAAGGAAGGGGGAGACCCAGTACTTC,CASSLRKGETQYF
NA,TRBV4-1,many,TRBJ1-2,TGCGCCAGCAGCCAAGTAGTGGCGAAGATATATGGCTACACCTTC,CASSQVVAKIYGYTF
TRBD2,TRBV7-2,many,TRBJ2-3,TGTGCCAGCAGCTCTGGACTAGCGGGGGGGTCAGATACGCAGTATTTT,CASSSGLAGGSDTQYF